The 28 T cell receptor beta chains listed next were all sequenced from one sample in a study of blood T cell repertoires in COVID-19. Clones were sequenced by immunoSEQ multiplex PCR, and TCRdb holds only the in-frame ones, with some missing. The table lists roughly 52,000 clones, around 88% of them singletons, with over 4.5% in the top ten. Sequencing was performed on peripheral blood. These receptors were collected from a human donor in a cohort sampled during active COVID-19.

This rearrangement joins TRBV7-9 to TRBJ1-2, with 7 bases lining up with TRBD1. The germline gives CDR1 SEHNR, CDR2 FQNEAQ (reference sequence). Trimming removed 8 bases from V and 4 bases from J; junction bases left unmatched: 16. This CDR3 has 16 amino acids. The CDR3 is CASGLDSGTVLYGYTF. The CDR3 DNA is TGTGCCAGCGGCCTCGATTCCGGGACAGTTCTCTATGGCTACACCTTC.

The sample holds one count of this clone. This rearrangement joins TRBV6-5 to TRBJ1-2; D is possibly TRBD1 (6 bases). CDR1 MNHEY and CDR2 SVGAGI come from the germline V gene. With 6 bases removed from V and 4 bases from J, the gap between germline ends came to 12 bases. This CDR3 comprises 13 residues. CDR3 nucleotide sequence: TGTGCCAGCAGGGGTTCGGACAGCTATGGCTACACCTTC. Amino acid sequence: CASRGSDSYGYTF.

This chain joins TRBV11-2 and TRBJ1-4; D possibly corresponds to TRBD1 (6 bases). In germline, CDR1 is SGHAT, CDR2 FQNNGV. This CDR3 is built from 13 residues. V lost 4 bases, J lost 8 bases, and 11 bases lay in between. CDR3 coding DNA: TGTGCCAGCAGCTCCAACAGGGCCGAAAAACTGTTTTTT. Translating gives CASSSNRAEKLFF.

The V call is TRBV24-1, the J call TRBJ1-1; D is ambiguous. The CDR3 has 12 residues. Germline V gene sequence: CDR1 KGHDR, CDR2 SFDVKD. Trimming cost V 7 bases and J 10 bases, with 15 bases left between them. CDR3: CATRDPVEGAFF. CDR3 nucleotide sequence: TGTGCCACCAGGGACCCCGTGGAGGGAGCTTTCTTT.

This chain joins TRBV5-1 and TRBJ2-5, with TRBD1 matching over 12 bases. V was clipped by 0 bases and J by 2 bases; unmatched bases: 8. The length of the CDR3 is 18 residues. The germline V gene has CDR1 SGHRS and CDR2 YFSETQ. CDR3 nucleotide sequence: TGCGCCAGCAGCTTGGCGGGACAGGGGGCGCGAGGACAAGAGACCCAGTACTTC. Translating gives CASSLAGQGARGQETQYF.

The chain has TRBV9 and TRBJ2-3, with 11 bases aligning to TRBD2. The CDR3 extends over 16 amino acids. The V segment lost 0 bases and the J segment 3 bases; nucleotides outside the gene matches: 3. Germline CDR1 SGDLS, CDR2 YYNGEE. CDR3 nucleotide sequence: TGTGCCAGCAGCGTAGTAGCGGGGGGGCGTACAGATACGCAGTATTTT. It is translated as CASSVVAGGRTDTQYF.

This sequence joins TRBV4-1 and TRBJ2-7; D unresolved. There are 14 residues in the CDR3. In germline, CDR1 is MGHRA, CDR2 YSYEKL. V was clipped by 1 base and J by 2 bases, with 9 bases between them. The CDR3 DNA reads TGCGCCAGCAGCCAAGGAGGATACCCCTACGAGCAGTACTTC. The encoded protein is CASSQGGYPYEQYF.

This chain joins TRBV2 and TRBJ1-6, with D unclear. The V gene lost 8 bases and the J gene lost 9 bases, with 20 bases spanning the gap. CDR3 size: 15 residues. In germline, CDR1 is SNHLY, CDR2 FYNNEI. CDR3 amino acids: CASLFQPDNASPLHF. Written as DNA, the CDR3 is TGTGCCAGCTTGTTTCAGCCCGACAACGCTTCACCCCTCCACTTT. Variable domain in full (rest from reference TRBV2 and TRBJ1-6): EPEVTQTPSHQVTQMGQEVILRCVPISNHLYFYWYRQILGQKVEFLVSFYNNEISEKSEIFDDQFSVERPDGSNFTLKIRSTKLEDSAMYFCASLFQPDNASPLHFGNGTRLTVT.

For the CDR3, the DNA is TGTGCCAGCAGTGGAGATGGACACACCGCAGATACGCAGTATTTT. Its protein product is CASSGDGHTADTQYF. This chain joins TRBV2 and TRBJ2-3; TRBD1 is a possible D gene (5 bases). Deletions cut 4 bases from V and 4 bases from J, with 15 bases between. The germline V gene encodes CDR1 SNHLY and CDR2 FYNNEI. CDR3 length: 15 amino acids.

This clone has just a few counts. The J gene is TRBJ1-6, the V gene TRBV18, with D unresolved. Germline V gene sequence: CDR1 KGHSH, CDR2 LQKENI. V lost 6 bases, J lost 6 bases, and 6 bases lay in between. The length of the CDR3 is 12 residues. The DNA of the CDR3 is TGTGCCAGCTCGCTCGGTAATTCACCCCTCCACTTT. This translates into CASSLGNSPLHF.

The gene calls are TRBV2 and TRBJ2-5; 11 bases are a match to TRBD2. The ends lost 10 bases at V and 4 bases at J; junction bases unmatched: 11. This CDR3 contains 15 residues. Germline CDR1 reads SNHLY; CDR2 reads FYNNEI. Written as DNA, the CDR3 is TGTGCCACCTCCTCTAGCGGGGGGCGGGGAGAGACCCAGTACTTC. Translation: CATSSSGGRGETQYF.

The chain recombines TRBV6-2 or TRBV6-3 with TRBJ2-2; D is perhaps TRBD2 (5 bases). Deletions cut 4 bases from V and 6 bases from J, with 12 bases between. The CDR3 has 14 residues. Germline V gene lookup returns CDR1 MNHEY and CDR2 SVGEGT. This chain's CDR3 is CASSSTPGAGELFF. Written as DNA, the CDR3 is TGTGCCAGCAGTTCTACACCCGGGGCCGGGGAGCTGTTTTTT.

The chain joins TRBV3-1 (or the pseudogene TRBV3-2) to TRBJ1-3, with D possibly matching TRBD1 (6 bases). Looked up from germline, CDR1 is LGHDT and CDR2 is YNNKEL (reference sequence). Trimming stripped 1 base from V and 3 bases from J, with 13 bases between. The CDR3 has 16 amino acids. In DNA form, the CDR3 reads TGTGCCAGCAGCCAAGTTTCAGGGGTAGGTGGAAACACCATATATTTT. The encoded protein is CASSQVSGVGGNTIYF.

The rearrangement joins TRBV9 to TRBJ1-3; TRBD1 is a possible D gene (5 bases). Trimming pared 4 bases from V and 2 bases from J, leaving 19 bases between. Germline CDR1 reads SGDLS; CDR2 reads YYNGEE. This CDR3 has 17 residues. The chain's CDR3 is CASSSRGGRGPGNTIYF. The CDR3 coding sequence is TGTGCCAGCAGCTCAAGGGGAGGGAGGGGACCTGGAAACACCATATATTTT.

This chain connects TRBV2 to TRBJ1-5; TRBD1 is a possible D gene (6 bases). The V end lost 0 bases, the J end lost 3 bases, and 9 bases lay between the germline ends. Germline V gives CDR1 SNHLY, CDR2 FYNNEI. The CDR3 has 15 residues. CDR3 protein: CASSEARTDNQPQHF. The CDR3 DNA reads TGTGCCAGCAGTGAAGCACGGACAGACAATCAGCCCCAGCATTTT.

This clone was picked up a small number of times. This rearrangement joins TRBV4-1 to TRBJ2-7; 7 nucleotides agree with TRBD1. Losses at the gene ends were 4 bases for V and 7 bases for J; bases not matched to a gene: 10. This CDR3 contains 14 residues. The germline gives CDR1 MGHRA, CDR2 YSYEKL. As DNA, the CDR3 is TGCGCCAGCAGCCCCACGACAGGGCTCGGGGAGCAGTACTTC. Translating gives CASSPTTGLGEQYF.

This clone was counted at least ten times. The chain joins TRBV24-1 to TRBJ2-7; the D is unclear. V lost 1 base and J lost 6, with 9 bases in between. The germline CDR1 and CDR2 sequences are KGHDR and SFDVKD. The CDR3 extends over 13 amino acids. The CDR3 DNA reads as TGTGCCACCAGTGATTTAGCCGGTGGCGAGCAGTACTTC. It specifies CATSDLAGGEQYF.

The rearrangement links TRBV15 to TRBJ1-2, with 8 bases that match TRBD1. The CDR3 totals 15 residues. Germline V gene sequence: CDR1 LNHNV, CDR2 YYDKDF (reference sequence). The V and J ends lost 0 bases and 2 bases, in that order; junction bases with no gene match: 2. CDR3: CATSRDYRGNYGYTF. In DNA, the CDR3 is TGTGCCACCAGCAGAGATTACAGGGGGAACTATGGCTACACCTTC.

The chain couples TRBV5-1 to TRBJ2-3; 10 nucleotides align to TRBD2. This CDR3 is built from 15 residues. Unmatched junction bases numbered 10, after V lost 5 bases and J lost 7 bases. Germline assignment: CDR1 SGHRS and CDR2 YFSETQ. This CDR3 reads CASRPGTSVENTQYF. CDR3 DNA sequence: TGCGCCAGCAGGCCAGGGACTAGCGTTGAGAATACGCAGTATTTT.

The chain carries TRBV18 and TRBJ2-7; TRBD2 might be the D (6 bases). This CDR3 has 13 residues. The V gene lost 0 bases and the J gene lost 5 bases, with 8 bases spanning the gap. Germline loops: CDR1 KGHSH, CDR2 LQKENI. CDR3: CASSPPGGNEQYF. The CDR3 DNA reads TGTGCCAGCTCACCACCGGGAGGAAACGAGCAGTACTTC.

The rearrangement links TRBV13 to TRBJ2-6, with 8 bases identical to TRBD2. This CDR3 is 17 amino acids long. Germline-derived CDR1 and CDR2 are PRHDT and FYEKMQ (reference sequence). V lost 5 bases and J lost 0; bases outside the gene matches: 6. The CDR3 sequence is CASSRRGASSGANVLTF. The CDR3 bases are TGTGCCAGCAGCCGGCGGGGGGCAAGCTCTGGGGCCAACGTCCTGACTTTC.

J is TRBJ1-4 and V is TRBV11-2; weak D call: TRBD1 (6 bases). Germline CDR1 is SGHAT and CDR2 is FQNNGV. This CDR3 is 15 amino acids long. The V end lost 5 bases, the J end lost 10 bases, and 20 bases lay between the germline ends. CDR3 nucleotides: TGTGCCAGCAGCCGCACCGACAGGTCGTCGGGAAAACTGTTTTTT. This translates into CASSRTDRSSGKLFF.

V is TRBV21-1 and J is TRBJ2-3; the DNA was not used to check the table's D call, TRBD1. TRBV21-1 is a pseudogene locus. The CDR3 is made up of 18 amino acids. The CDR3 nucleotides read TGTGCCAGCAGCCCCCATGACGGGCCGGGACAGACAACAGATACGCAGTATTTT. Its protein product is CASSPHDGPGQTTDTQYF.

This clone was detected only a few times. This rearrangement joins TRBV6-6 to TRBJ1-2; D gene ambiguous. Trimming cost V 4 bases and J 3 bases, with 15 bases left between them. Germline assignment: CDR1 MNHNY and CDR2 SVGAGI (reference sequence). The CDR3 totals 15 residues. CDR3 bases: TGTGCCAGCAGTTTCTACCCATCATCCCACTATGGCTACACCTTC. Residues: CASSFYPSSHYGYTF.

This chain links TRBV10-1 with TRBJ2-3; 16 bases line up with TRBD2. Germline V gene data show CDR1 as WNHNN and CDR2 as SYGVQD (reference sequence). The CDR3 consists of 17 residues. Losses at the gene ends were 1 base for V and 4 bases for J; bases not matched to a gene: 2. CDR3: CASSEWGLAGGPDTQYF. The CDR3 DNA follows: TGCGCCAGCAGTGAGTGGGGACTAGCGGGGGGGCCAGATACGCAGTATTTT.

This clone has just one count. The J gene is TRBJ2-7, the V gene TRBV9; 8 nucleotides match TRBD2. The V gene end was trimmed by 2 bases and the J gene end by 4 bases; junction bases not matched to a gene: 8. The germline V gene has CDR1 SGDLS and CDR2 YYNGEE. The CDR3 contains 15 residues. CDR3 in amino acids: CASSVHSGAAYEQYF. Written as DNA, the CDR3 is TGTGCCAGCAGCGTCCATAGCGGGGCAGCATACGAGCAGTACTTC.

This clone was recorded only once. The J gene is TRBJ1-2, the V gene TRBV5-6, with 7 bases identical to TRBD1. This CDR3 has 12 amino acids. V lost 4 bases and J lost 5; bases outside the gene matches: 2. Germline V gives CDR1 SGHDT, CDR2 YYEEEE. In DNA form, the CDR3 reads TGTGCCAGCAGCCCGGGACAGTATGGCTACACCTTC. As protein: CASSPGQYGYTF.

This clone came up a few times. This sequence joins TRBV6-1 and TRBJ1-3, with D uncertain. This CDR3 contains 14 residues. The V end lost 2 bases, the J end lost 0 bases, and 5 bases lay between the germline ends. Germline CDR1 MNHNS, CDR2 SASEGT. The CDR3 sequence: CASSERISGNTIYF. For the CDR3, the DNA is TGTGCCAGCAGTGAACGTATCTCTGGAAACACCATATATTTT.